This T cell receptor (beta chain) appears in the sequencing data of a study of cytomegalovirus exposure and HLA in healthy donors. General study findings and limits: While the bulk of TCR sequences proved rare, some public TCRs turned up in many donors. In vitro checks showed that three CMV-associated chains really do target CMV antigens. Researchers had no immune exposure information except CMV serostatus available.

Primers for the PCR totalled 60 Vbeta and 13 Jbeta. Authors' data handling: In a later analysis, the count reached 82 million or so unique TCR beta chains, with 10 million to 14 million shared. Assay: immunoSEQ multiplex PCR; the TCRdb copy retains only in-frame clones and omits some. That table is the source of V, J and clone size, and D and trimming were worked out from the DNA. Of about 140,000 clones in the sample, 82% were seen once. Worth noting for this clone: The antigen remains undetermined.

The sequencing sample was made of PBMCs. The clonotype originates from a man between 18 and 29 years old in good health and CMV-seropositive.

Here the CDR3 DNA reads TGTGCCAGCAGTGAATCGTATAGGAACACTGAAGCTTTCTTT. This translates into CASSESYRNTEAFF. This chain connects TRBV6-1 to TRBJ1-1, with D unclear. The CDR3 covers 14 residues. V lost 2 bases and J 1 base, leaving 8 bases between the germline ends. In germline, CDR1 is MNHNS, CDR2 SASEGT.